This TCR beta chain derives from a study of shared clonotypes between healthy human individuals. General study findings and limits: Rarefaction demonstrated incomplete sorted-subset sequencing despite large depth.

TCRdb's table, derived via immunoSEQ multiplex PCR, lists solely in-frame clones and lacks some. The repertoire holds around 2.1 million clones, with approximately 95% as singletons. Notes on this clone: The antigen remains unidentified.

The length of the CDR3 is 15 residues. Per the germline V gene, CDR1 is LNHDA and CDR2 is SQIVND (reference sequence). Trimming stripped 5 bases from V and 1 base from J, with 14 bases between. Sequencing was carried out using naive CD4+ T cells sorted from blood. The subset was: CD45RA+ positively selected. The chain links TRBV19 to TRBJ1-1; maybe TRBD1 (6 bases). This clonotype originated in a man between 18 and 29 years old in good health. Written as DNA, the CDR3 is TGTGCCAGTAGTCTTTACTGGACAGAGAACACTGAAGCTTTCTTT. It codes for CASSLYWTENTEAFF.